The T cell receptor (beta chain) described here comes from a study of T cell repertoires in cytomegalovirus infection. Per the germline V gene, CDR1 is PRHDT and CDR2 is FYEKMQ (reference sequence). This CDR3 has 16 residues. V gave up 4 bases and J gave up 5 bases; unmatched junction bases: 12. TCRdb used MiXCR to reprocess the reads, holding one entry per CDR3 protein. The sample carries around 330,000 distinct CDR3 sequences, 15% to 20% recorded once. The receptor comes from a human donor in good health (CMV status not recorded). Some clones in this sample may be carry-over from other donors' samples. The genes are TRBV13 and TRBJ2-3, with 7 nucleotides matching TRBD1. The specimen sequenced was PBMCs. CDR3: CASSSGYRGMRDTQYF. The CDR3 bases are TGTGCCAGCAGCTCGGGCTACAGGGGAATGAGAGATACGCAGTATTTT.